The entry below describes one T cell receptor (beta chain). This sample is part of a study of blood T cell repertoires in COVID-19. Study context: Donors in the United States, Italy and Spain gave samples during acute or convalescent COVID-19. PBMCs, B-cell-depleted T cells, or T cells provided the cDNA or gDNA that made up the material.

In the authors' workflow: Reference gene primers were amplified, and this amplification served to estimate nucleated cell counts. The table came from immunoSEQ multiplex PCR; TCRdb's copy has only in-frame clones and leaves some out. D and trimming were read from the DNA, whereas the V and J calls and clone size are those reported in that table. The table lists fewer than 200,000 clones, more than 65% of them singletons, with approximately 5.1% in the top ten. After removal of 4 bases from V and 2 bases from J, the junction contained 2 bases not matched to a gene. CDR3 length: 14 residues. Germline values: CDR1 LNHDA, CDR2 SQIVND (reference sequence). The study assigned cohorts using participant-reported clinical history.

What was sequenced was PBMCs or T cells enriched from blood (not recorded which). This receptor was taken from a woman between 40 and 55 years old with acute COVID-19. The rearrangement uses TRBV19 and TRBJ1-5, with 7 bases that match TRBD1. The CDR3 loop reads CASSSDRGNQPQHF. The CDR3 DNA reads TGTGCCAGTAGTAGCGACAGGGGCAATCAGCCCCAGCATTTT.